This T cell receptor (beta chain) was captured by sequencing in a study of T cells expressing NK-cell markers. Study-level background: Sorted CD3+CD56+NKG2C+, CD3+CD56+NKG2C- and CD3+CD56-NKG2C+ T-cell subsets were beta-chain profiled. Seven of eight sequenced donors tested HCMV-seropositive; one tested seronegative.

The study's findings and limits: A handful of donors' CD3+CD56-NKG2C+ cells were dominated by the same clonotypes.

As regards this clonotype: What it binds is unknown.

The V gene's germline CDR1 is SNHLY and CDR2 FYNNEI. The CDR3 covers 14 residues. For each CDR3 protein, TCRdb gives one entry from its re-call of the 5' RACE reads, without DNA. This table lists roughly 160,000 distinct CDR3 sequences. The V call is TRBV2, the J call TRBJ2-7; the TCRdb call, TRBD1, lacks DNA for checking. The TCR was taken from a woman aged 18-69 years in good health. The sequenced sample was blood T cells: a sorted CD56 or NKG2C T cell subset, CD4+ or CD8+ T cells, or bulk PBMC T cells (not recorded which). CDR3 residues: CASSGGRGGYEQYF.